This T cell receptor beta chain was captured in a study of blood T cell repertoires in COVID-19. Study at large: Some COVID-19 samples were acute and others convalescent; all came from the United States, Italy and Spain. In each case, the material was cDNA or gDNA derived from T cells, B-cell-depleted T cells, or PBMCs.

In the source study's methods: Amplification of reference gene primers was used by the study to estimate nucleated cell counts. Sequenced by immunoSEQ multiplex PCR; TCRdb stores in-frame clones only, minus some. V, J and clone size are taken as reported in that table, and D and trimming were inferred from the DNA itself. The sample lists 15,000 to 20,000 clones; around nine tenths were seen once. Germline-derived CDR1 and CDR2 are MNHEY and SVGAGI. With V trimmed by 8 bases and J by 3 bases, 4 bases remained unmatched. There are 13 residues in the CDR3. The sequencing input was peripheral blood. This receptor was taken from a man between 35 and 55 years old with active COVID-19. V and J are TRBV6-5 and TRBJ2-5, with 9 bases matching TRBD1. The CDR3 DNA sequence: TGTGCCAGCGGGGACAGGGTTAAAGAGACCCAGTACTTC. Translating gives CASGDRVKETQYF.